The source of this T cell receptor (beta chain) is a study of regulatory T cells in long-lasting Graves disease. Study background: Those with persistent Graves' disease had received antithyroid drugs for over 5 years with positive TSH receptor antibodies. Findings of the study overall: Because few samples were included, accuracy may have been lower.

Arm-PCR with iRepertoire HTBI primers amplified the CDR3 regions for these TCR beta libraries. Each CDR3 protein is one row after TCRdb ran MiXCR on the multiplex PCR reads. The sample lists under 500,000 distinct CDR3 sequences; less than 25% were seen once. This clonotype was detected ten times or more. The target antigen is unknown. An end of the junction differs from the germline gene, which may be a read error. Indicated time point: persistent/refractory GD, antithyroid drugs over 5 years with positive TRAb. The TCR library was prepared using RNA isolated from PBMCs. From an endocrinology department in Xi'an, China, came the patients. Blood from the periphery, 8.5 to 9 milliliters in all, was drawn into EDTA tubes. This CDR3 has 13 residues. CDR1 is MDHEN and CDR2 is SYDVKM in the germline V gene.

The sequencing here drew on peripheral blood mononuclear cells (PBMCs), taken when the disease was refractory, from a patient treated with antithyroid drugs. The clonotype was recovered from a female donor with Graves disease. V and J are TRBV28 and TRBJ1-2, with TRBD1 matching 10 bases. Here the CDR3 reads CASSLPPGQGPLF. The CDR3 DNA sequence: TGTGCCAGCAGTCTCCCACCGGGACAGGGGCCGCTCTTC.